This T cell receptor (beta chain) was obtained from a study of cytomegalovirus exposure and HLA in healthy donors. About the research overall: Caucasian-associated ancestry cluster membership applied to about four fifths of 300 to 450 genotyped donors. Overall study results and limits: Confirmation in vitro established that a few CMV-associated chains were specific for CMV antigens. Common viral pathogens seemed to be connected with several of the most significant clusters, according to a later analysis.

This clone was detected only once. The antigen remains unidentified. 60 Vbeta and 13 Jbeta primers were used in PCR. Original methodology: Roughly 10 million shared chains were among around 80 million unique TCR beta chains counted in a later analysis. Only in-frame clones appear in the TCRdb table, and some are missing; sequencing was by immunoSEQ multiplex PCR. The DNA was the basis for D and trimming; V, J and clone size are from that table. The sample carries about 83,000 clones, around 71% recorded once. This CDR3 is 14 amino acids long. Germline CDR1 SGDLS, CDR2 YYNGEE. Losses at the gene ends were 4 bases for V and 6 bases for J; bases not matched to a gene: 9.

The chain recombines TRBV9 with TRBJ1-2; 7 positions match TRBD1. The TCR originated in a man in his sixties in good health and CMV-seronegative. Sequencing used PBMCs. The CDR3 nucleotides read TGTGCCAGCAGCCTACAGGGGTACTCGGATGGCTACACCTTC. Translated: CASSLQGYSDGYTF.